A single sample is the source of the 13 T cell receptor beta chains below, sequenced in a study of cytomegalovirus exposure and HLA in healthy donors. The PCR was carried out with 60 Vbeta primers and 13 Jbeta primers. The data were produced by immunoSEQ multiplex PCR, yet TCRdb's version contains in-frame clones alone and is incomplete. The profile shows some 130,000 clones, roughly 78% of them singletons. The sample comprised PBMCs. These receptors originate from a woman between 25 and 40 years old in good health and CMV-seropositive.

The chain carries TRBV5-1 and TRBJ2-2, with TRBD1 matching over 8 bases. CDR3 size: 17 residues. V dropped 0 bases and J dropped 4; count of bases not matched to a gene: 8. Germline V gene data show CDR1 as SGHRS and CDR2 as YFSETQ. CDR3 sequence reads: CASSLEGQGAFTGELFF. The CDR3 DNA reads TGCGCCAGCAGCTTGGAGGGTCAGGGGGCGTTCACCGGGGAGCTGTTTTTT. The whole variable domain, remainder taken from reference TRBV5-1 and TRBJ2-2, is KAGVTQTPRYLIKTRGQQVTLSCSPISGHRSVSWYQQTPGQGLQFLFEYFSETQRNKGNFPGRFSGRQFSNSRSEMNVSTLELGDSALYLCASSLEGQGAFTGELFFGEGSRLTVL.

The chain couples TRBV30 to TRBJ1-6; the D is unclear. Per germline, CDR1 GTSNPN and CDR2 SVGIG (reference sequence). The CDR3 sequence is 13 residues long. Trimming cost V 4 bases and J 6 bases, with 10 bases left between them. CDR3 bases: TGTGCCTGGAAGTGGCAGGCTAATTCACCCCTCCACTTT. Amino acid sequence: CAWKWQANSPLHF.

The rearrangement uses TRBV7-9 and TRBJ2-1; 9 nucleotides line up with TRBD2. With 4 bases clipped from V and 0 bases from J, the junction kept 10 bases outside the gene matches. This CDR3 has 18 residues. CDR1 SEHNR and CDR2 FQNEAQ come from the germline V gene (reference sequence). The CDR3 sequence: CASSSPSGKMSSYNEQFF. For the CDR3, the DNA is TGTGCCAGCAGCTCCCCTAGCGGGAAAATGAGCTCCTACAATGAGCAGTTCTTC.

The chain has TRBV10-3 and TRBJ1-1, with D maybe TRBD1 (5 bases). V was cut by 10 bases and J by 4 bases, with 13 bases left in between. This CDR3 contains 12 residues. Germline V gene data show CDR1 as ENHRY and CDR2 as SYGVKD. The CDR3 loop reads CATRGGTTEAFF. CDR3 nucleotide sequence: TGTGCCACCCGGGGGGGTACCACTGAAGCTTTCTTT.

The chain joins TRBV4-3 to TRBJ2-1, with D tentatively TRBD2 (7 bases). V dropped 1 base and J dropped 7 bases, with 17 bases sitting between them. Germline V gene data show CDR1 as LGHNA and CDR2 as YSLEER. This CDR3 spans 16 amino acids. Here the CDR3 reads CASSQVTGGFSNEQFF. The DNA of the CDR3 is TGCGCCAGCAGCCAAGTGACGGGGGGCTTTTCTAATGAGCAGTTCTTC.

V is TRBV4-2 and J is TRBJ1-1; D not certain. The V gene's germline CDR1 is LGHNA and CDR2 YNFKEQ. The CDR3 has 16 residues. Trimming left V 1 base short and J 3 bases short, with 15 bases between. The CDR3 reads CASSQGSSGLYTEAFF. CDR3 bases: TGTGCCAGCAGCCAAGGAAGTTCCGGGTTGTACACTGAAGCTTTCTTT.

This chain joins TRBV7-7 and TRBJ2-1; D is undetermined. V lost 4 bases to trimming and J lost 6 bases, with 10 bases between them. The CDR3 runs to 13 residues. Germline CDR1 reads SSHAT; CDR2 reads FNYEAQ (reference sequence). The CDR3 sequence is CASSSGDGNEQFF. In DNA, the CDR3 is TGTGCCAGCAGCTCAGGCGACGGCAATGAGCAGTTCTTC.

This chain connects TRBV5-6 to TRBJ2-4, with 7 bases matching TRBD1. J was trimmed by 0 bases and V by 1 base; bases with no gene match: 4. The CDR3 spans 16 residues. Germline V gene sequence: CDR1 SGHDT, CDR2 YYEEEE. In nucleotides, the CDR3 is TGTGCCAGCAGCTTGACAGGGGTGGGAGCCAAAAACATTCAGTACTTC. Translated, it gives CASSLTGVGAKNIQYF.

The chain has TRBV5-1 and TRBJ2-5; 10 bases align to TRBD2. The CDR3 covers 15 residues. V trimming: 3 bases; J trimming: 1 base; junction bases outside the gene matches: 3. Germline assignment: CDR1 SGHRS and CDR2 YFSETQ. CDR3 sequence reads: CASSSLAGFQETQYF. The CDR3 bases are TGCGCCAGCAGCTCACTAGCGGGGTTCCAAGAGACCCAGTACTTC.

This chain links TRBV4-3 with TRBJ2-3, with TRBD2 as a possible D gene (6 bases). The CDR3 spans 16 residues. Trimming shortened V by 0 bases and J by 4 bases, and 14 bases separated the two germline ends. CDR1 LGHNA and CDR2 YSLEER come from the germline V gene. The CDR3 loop reads CASSQDGLGEADTQYF. The CDR3 bases are TGCGCCAGCAGCCAAGATGGGCTCGGGGAGGCAGATACGCAGTATTTT.

This clone was observed a few times. This specimen includes other DNA sequences encoding the same CDR3. This sequence joins TRBV19 and TRBJ1-1, with a weak D call TRBD1 (6 bases). This CDR3 has 15 residues. CDR1 LNHDA and CDR2 SQIVND come from the germline V gene (reference sequence). The V end was cut by 7 bases, the J end by 2 bases, with 17 bases between. CDR3 region: CASTLGGGTNTEAFF. In DNA, the CDR3 is TGTGCCAGTACGTTGGGCGGGGGGACAAACACTGAAGCTTTCTTT.

In this sample, this clone turned up a few times. This chain uses TRBV2 with TRBJ1-6; a possible D gene is TRBD1 (6 bases). Germline CDR1 is SNHLY and CDR2 is FYNNEI. The CDR3 has 14 amino acids. The V and J ends lost 1 base and 10 bases respectively, with 11 bases between them. The CDR3 DNA follows: TGTGCCAGCAGTGAAGGGGGGCCGCGGTCACCCCTCCACTTT. Protein sequence: CASSEGGPRSPLHF.

This clone turned up a few times. The V call is TRBV19, the J call TRBJ2-7, with 9 positions matching TRBD1. V shed 4 bases, J shed 4 bases, and the junction held 5 bases outside the gene matches. The CDR3 runs to 14 residues. Germline-derived CDR1 and CDR2 are LNHDA and SQIVND (reference sequence). This chain's CDR3 is CASSTKGQGYEQYF. The CDR3 bases are TGTGCCAGTAGTACCAAAGGACAGGGGTACGAGCAGTACTTC.